This T cell receptor beta chain was recovered during a study of identical twins. MiXCR, applied by TCRdb to the 5' RACE reads, yields one record per CDR3 protein. In the table there are 1.5 million to 2 million distinct CDR3 sequences, about 32% of which are singletons. This clonotype was detected a few times. The V gene lost 3 bases and the J gene lost 0 bases, with 24 bases spanning the gap. Germline values: CDR1 SGHAT, CDR2 FQNNGV. This CDR3 spans 20 amino acids. This chain links TRBV11-2 with TRBJ1-3; D perhaps matches TRBD1 (5 bases). This receptor was taken from a newborn girl in good health. The sequenced material came from cord blood. The chain's CDR3 is CASSLAQQQGGTLSGNTIYF. DNA for the CDR3: TGTGCCAGCAGCTTGGCCCAACAGCAGGGAGGCACTCTCTCTGGAAACACCATATATTTT. Looking up the rest from reference TRBV11-2 and TRBJ1-3 gives the full variable domain: EAGVAQSPRYKIIEKRQSVAFWCNPISGHATLYWYQQILGQGPKLLIQFQNNGVVDDSQLPKDRFSAERLKGVDSTLKIQPAKLEDSAVYLCASSLAQQQGGTLSGNTIYFGEGSWLTVV.